This TCR beta chain was retrieved from a study of ipilimumab plus nivolumab after autologous stem cell transplantation. About the study: Median doses per patient: roughly 5 ipilimumab, 7 or 8 nivolumab. The DLBCL group included primary refractory and relapsed cases.

Checkpoint therapy with ipilimumab 1 mg/kg began 14 to 28 days after transplant. Dosing: nivolumab 3 mg/kg IV, weeks 1, 4, 7, 10, then every two weeks to week 26. V lost 1 base and J lost 4, with 14 bases in between. The V gene's germline CDR1 is SGHNT and CDR2 YYREEE (reference sequence). The CDR3 spans 15 residues. Measured with immunoSEQ multiplex PCR; TCRdb has only the in-frame clones, and not every one. The sample comprises 15,000 to 20,000 clones, approximately 79% of which are singletons, and 35% rests with the top ten. The receptor was isolated from a male donor with diffuse large B-cell lymphoma. The material was PBMCs, obtained in a trial of ipilimumab plus nivolumab as post-transplant consolidation. The chain recombines TRBV5-4 with TRBJ2-5; weak D call: TRBD2 (6 bases). The CDR3 loop is CASSLTSGGRETQYF. The CDR3 nucleotides read TGTGCCAGCAGCTTGACCTCTGGGGGGAGAGAGACCCAGTACTTC.